These T cell receptor beta chains were read from a single sample in a study of technical replicates of blood from a handful of donors. Here immunoSEQ multiplex PCR was the method, and the copy in TCRdb shows in-frame clones only, minus some. The sample consists of tens of thousands of clones, 95% of them appearing once. The sequenced sample was T cells isolated from PBMCs. These receptors were collected from a human donor in good health. The conserved cysteine and the conserved F or W are not part of the CDR3 here.

>TRBJ2-1|TRBV29-1
SVGIEADNEQF
>TRBJ2-1|TRBV5-4
ASSMSGGEQF
>TRBJ2-3|TRBV7-3
ASSPGLAGGDTQY
>TRBJ2-5|TRBV2
ASSEREETQY
>TRBJ2-4|TRBV5-1
ASSLNTGTGDIQY
>TRBJ2-5|TRBV19
ASSVRLVRQETQY
>TRBJ1-6|TRBV9
ASSTSSAGYSPLH
>TRBJ2-3|TRBV6-5
ASSRGGISFYTQY
>TRBJ1-2|TRBV19
ASSAEGSSYGYT
>TRBJ1-3|TRBV28
ASSAGRPGNTIY
>TRBJ1-5|TRBV7-9
ASSLTGRLDSNQPQH
>TRBJ1-5|TRBV2
APGDGKNSNQPQH
>TRBJ2-5|TRBV10-3
AISSDREETQY
>TRBJ1-1|TRBV20-1
SARGNTEAF
>TRBJ2-7|TRBV10-1
ASSGGTSGEQY
>TRBJ1-5|TRBV2
ASGPRKNQPQH
>TRBJ1-2|TRBV6-1
ASSVVAGDSYGYT
>TRBJ2-1|TRBV19
ASQTGQYNEQF
>TRBJ2-7|TRBV15
ATSTPGTISSYEQY
>TRBJ2-7|TRBV15
ATSRDPTDYDRQY
>TRBJ2-7|TRBV11-2
ASSLDSWGVHSYEQY
>TRBJ2-7|TRBV14
ASSDLRTGVEQY
>TRBJ2-3|TRBV10-3
AISDPLLAGDADTQY
>TRBJ2-7|TRBV7-8
ASSSGTGEGEQY
>TRBJ1-1|TRBV2
ASSGRWTGMTEAF
>TRBJ2-3|TRBV4-1
ASSQESRREASGGQY
>TRBJ2-2|TRBV30
AWSPRIGELF
>TRBJ2-1|TRBV5-1
ATSGGDSYNEQF
>TRBJ1-1|TRBV29-1
SVEARDTFEAF